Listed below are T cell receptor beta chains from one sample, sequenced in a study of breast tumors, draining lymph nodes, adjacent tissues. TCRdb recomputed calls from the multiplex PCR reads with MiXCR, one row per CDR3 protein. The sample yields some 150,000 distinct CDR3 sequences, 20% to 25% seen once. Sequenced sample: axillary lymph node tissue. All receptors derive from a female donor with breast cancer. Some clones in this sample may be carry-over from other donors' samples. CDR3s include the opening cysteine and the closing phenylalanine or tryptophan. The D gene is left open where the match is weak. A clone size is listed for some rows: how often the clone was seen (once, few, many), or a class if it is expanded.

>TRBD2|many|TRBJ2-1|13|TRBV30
CVCTSGRAKEQFF
TGTGTCTGCACTAGCGGGAGAGCAAAGGAGCAGTTCTTC
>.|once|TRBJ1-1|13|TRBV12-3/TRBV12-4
CASVSSVNTEAFF
TGTGCCAGCGTCTCGTCTGTCAACACTGAAGCTTTCTTT
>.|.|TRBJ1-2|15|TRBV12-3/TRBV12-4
CASSLARTEGYGYTF
TGTGCCAGCAGTTTAGCGCGAACAGAAGGCTATGGCTACACCTTC
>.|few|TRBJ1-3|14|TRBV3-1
CASSQVAVGNTIYF
TGTGCCAGCAGCCAAGTGGCAGTTGGAAACACCATATATTTT
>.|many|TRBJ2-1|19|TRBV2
CASSEGGWGELGIYNEQFF
TGTGCCAGCAGTGAAGGAGGATGGGGTGAATTGGGAATTTACAATGAGCAGTTCTTC
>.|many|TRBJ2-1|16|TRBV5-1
CASSLAGVSSYNEQFF
TGCGCCAGCAGCTTGGCCGGAGTTAGCTCCTACAATGAGCAGTTCTTC
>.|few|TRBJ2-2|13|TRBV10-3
CAISDTGTGELFF
TGTGCCATCAGTGATACAGGGACCGGGGAGCTGTTTTTT
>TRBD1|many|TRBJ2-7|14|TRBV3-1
CASSLRGGNNEQYF
TGTGCCAGCAGTCTCCGAGGGGGCAACAACGAGCAGTACTTC
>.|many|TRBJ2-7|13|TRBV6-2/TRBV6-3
CASSYSAGLEQYF
TGTGCCAGCAGTTACTCAGCAGGGCTCGAGCAGTACTTC
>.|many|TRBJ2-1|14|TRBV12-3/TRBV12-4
CASNLVGSQGEQFF
TGTGCCAGCAACCTAGTGGGGAGCCAGGGTGAGCAGTTCTTC
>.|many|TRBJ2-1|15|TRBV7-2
CASSLTDQIFNEQFF
TGTGCCAGCAGCTTAACAGATCAGATCTTCAATGAGCAGTTCTTC
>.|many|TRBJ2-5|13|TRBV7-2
CASSPGRTETQYF
TGTGCCAGCAGCCCCGGACGGACGGAGACCCAGTACTTC
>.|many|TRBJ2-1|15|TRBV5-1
CASSLGTVSYNEQFF
TGCGCCAGCAGCTTGGGCACCGTCTCCTACAATGAGCAGTTCTTC
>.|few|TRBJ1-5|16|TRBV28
CASSFPPTEGGGPQHF
TGTGCCAGCAGTTTCCCCCCGACGGAGGGGGGGGGGCCCCAGCATTTT
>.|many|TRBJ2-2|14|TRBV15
CATSRDTGTGELFF
TGTGCCACCAGCAGAGATACGGGGACCGGGGAGCTGTTTTTT
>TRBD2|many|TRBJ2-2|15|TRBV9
CASSWSSGSTGELFF
TGTGCCAGCAGCTGGTCTAGCGGGAGCACCGGGGAGCTGTTTTTT
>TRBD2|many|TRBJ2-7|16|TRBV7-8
CASSSGGGREGYEQYF
TGTGCCAGCAGCTCCGGGGGAGGGCGGGAGGGGTACGAGCAGTACTTC
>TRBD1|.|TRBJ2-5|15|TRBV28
CASSRQGKGQETQYF
TGTGCCAGCAGCCGACAGGGTAAGGGACAAGAGACCCAGTACTTC
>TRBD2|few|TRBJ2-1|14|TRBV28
CASSPGLVKFEQFF
TGTGCCAGCAGTCCGGGACTAGTAAAATTTGAGCAGTTCTTC
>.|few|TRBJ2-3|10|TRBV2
CASSLDTQYF
TGTGCCAGCAGTTTAGATACGCAGTATTTT
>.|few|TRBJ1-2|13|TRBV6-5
CASRPNRARGYTF
TGTGCCAGCAGACCGAACAGGGCCCGGGGCTACACCTTC
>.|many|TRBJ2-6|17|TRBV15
CATSPGDVGSGANVLTF
TGTGCCACCAGCCCCGGAGACGTGGGCTCTGGGGCCAACGTCCTGACTTTC
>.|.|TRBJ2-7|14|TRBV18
CASSPQGRGDGQYF
TGTGCCAGCTCACCACAGGGTCGAGGGGACGGGCAGTACTTC
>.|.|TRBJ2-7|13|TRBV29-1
CNATDSPDYKQYF
TGCAACGCTACGGACAGCCCCGACTACAAGCAGTACTTC
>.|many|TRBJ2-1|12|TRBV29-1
CSVEEGLDEQFF
TGCAGCGTTGAAGAAGGATTAGATGAGCAGTTCTTC
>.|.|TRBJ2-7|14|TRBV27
CASSSGRGGYEQYF
TGTGCCAGCAGCTCAGGAAGGGGGGGCTACGAGCAGTACTTC